These 5 T cell receptor beta chains came from one sample sequenced in a study of regulatory T cells in long-lasting Graves disease. Time point defined: persistent/refractory GD, antithyroid drugs over 5 years with positive TRAb. From RNA extracted from PBMCs, the TCR library was made. Through Arm-PCR of CDR3 regions and iRepertoire HTBI primers, TCR beta libraries were built. Each CDR3 protein is one row after TCRdb ran MiXCR on the multiplex PCR reads. The sample carries hundreds of thousands of distinct CDR3 sequences, around a fifth recorded once. The starting material was peripheral blood mononuclear cells (PBMCs), obtained when the disease was refractory, from a patient treated with antithyroid drugs. All receptors come from a female donor with Graves disease.

This clonotype was seen a handful of times. The rearrangement uses TRBV19 and TRBJ1-1, with D tentatively TRBD1 (5 bases). With 7 bases removed from V and 1 base from J, the gap between germline ends came to 13 bases. This CDR3 comprises 14 residues. The germline CDR1 and CDR2 sequences are LNHDA and SQIVND (reference sequence). CDR3 loop: CASTSRARNTEAFF. CDR3 nucleotide sequence: TGTGCCAGTACAAGCAGGGCCCGGAACACTGAAGCTTTCTTT.

The genes are TRBV7-3 and TRBJ2-6; D uncertain. Per the germline V gene, CDR1 is SGHTA and CDR2 is FQGTGA. V was clipped by 4 bases and J by 4 bases, with 8 bases between them. There are 14 residues in the CDR3. The DNA of the CDR3 is TGTGCCAGCAGCTCACTCGAAGGGGCCAACGTCCTGACTTTC. This translates into CASSSLEGANVLTF.

The gene calls are TRBV28 and TRBJ2-7; D is possibly TRBD2 (6 bases). Germline V gene sequence: CDR1 MDHEN, CDR2 SYDVKM. Between the trimmed V and J ends, which lost 2 bases and 5 bases, there was a span of 10 bases. There are 13 residues in the CDR3. The CDR3 DNA reads TGTGCCAGCAGTTTAGGAGGGAAGAACGAGCAGTACTTC. Encoded protein: CASSLGGKNEQYF. The variable domain in full, completed from reference TRBV28 and TRBJ2-7, reads DVKVTQSSRYLVKRTGEKVFLECVQDMDHENMFWYRQDPGLGLRLIYFSYDVKMKEKGDIPEGYSVSREKKERFSLILESASTNQTSMYLCASSLGGKNEQYFGPGTRLTVT.

This clonotype was counted at least ten times. The V and J genes are TRBV12-3 or TRBV12-4 and TRBJ2-2, with D perhaps matching TRBD1 (6 bases). Trimming shortened V by 5 bases and J by 5 bases, and 15 bases separated the two germline ends. The CDR3 length is 15 residues. In DNA form, the CDR3 reads TGTGCCAGCAGTAAACAGGGTAGTCTGACCGGGGAGCTGTTTTTT. It translates to CASSKQGSLTGELFF.

This clonotype has only a few counts. This chain joins TRBV13 and TRBJ1-2; D is perhaps TRBD1 (5 bases). This CDR3 is built from 14 residues. The ends were cut back, 2 bases at V and 9 bases at J, with 16 bases in the middle. The germline V gene encodes CDR1 PRHDT and CDR2 FYEKMQ (reference sequence). CDR3 in amino acids: CASSLRRTILSYTF. The DNA of the CDR3 is TGTGCCAGCAGCTTACGGCGGACAATTCTAAGCTACACCTTC. Combining the CDR3 with reference TRBV13 and TRBJ1-2 gives the whole variable domain AAGVIQSPRHLIKEKRETATLKCYPIPRHDTVYWYQQGPGQDPQFLISFYEKMQSDKGSIPDRFSAQQFSDYHSELNMSSLELGDSALYFCASSLRRTILSYTFGSGTRLTVV.